Below, one TCR beta chain is given with its context. This entry belongs to a study of shared T cell receptors in the human thymus. The germline V gene has CDR1 SGHDN and CDR2 FVKESK. Deletions cut 3 bases from V and 3 bases from J, with 3 bases between. The CDR3 spans 11 residues. TCRdb keeps only in-frame clones here, not all; method: immunoSEQ multiplex PCR. The top ten hold more than 0.01% of the sample, which has 450,000 to 650,000 clones, about 84% seen once. These same data were also listed under a study on human thymus T cells. That paper adds: Resections that were taken during corrective heart surgery supplied the thymus tissue. Thymic repertoires from unrelated individuals overlapped highly, related research reported.

The V and J genes are TRBV14 and TRBJ2-7; no definite D call. Source material: thymocytes. This TCR derives from a boy under two years old with a congenital heart defect. CDR3 nucleotides: TGTGCCAGCAGCCACCTCTACGAGCAGTACTTC. Residues: CASSHLYEQYF.